This T cell receptor beta chain originates from a study of cytomegalovirus exposure and HLA in healthy donors. Study results and caveats: The study put 150 to 200 TCR beta chains on its list as cytomegalovirus-associated. CMV antigen specificity of three CMV-associated chains was confirmed in vitro.

Produced via immunoSEQ multiplex PCR; TCRdb's table is partial and in-frame only. Among 130,000 to 150,000 clones listed, 80% to 90% were seen once. In germline, CDR1 is MGHRA, CDR2 YSYEKL. This CDR3 spans 15 amino acids. Deletions cut 1 base from V and 0 bases from J, with 9 bases between. For this clone: The antigen remains unidentified.

The chain links TRBV4-1 to TRBJ1-2, with D possibly being TRBD1 (6 bases). The TCR comes from a woman aged 25 to 45 in good health and CMV-seropositive. Sequenced input: PBMCs. CDR3: CASSQVGTSNYGYTF. CDR3 nucleotides: TGCGCCAGCAGCCAAGTTGGGACATCTAACTATGGCTACACCTTC.